The present entry profiles one T cell receptor beta chain with its context. Germline V gives CDR1 LGHNA, CDR2 YSLEER. V lost 0 bases and J lost 4, with 11 bases in between. This CDR3 spans 15 amino acids. Original methodology: Reference gene primer amplification gave estimated nucleated cell counts. Assay: immunoSEQ multiplex PCR; the TCRdb copy retains only in-frame clones and omits some. V and J calls and clone size are copied from that table; D and trimming were computed from the DNA. Here the sample spans approximately 89,000 clones, roughly four fifths being singletons. This entry comes from a study of blood T cell repertoires in COVID-19. Study background: Specimens from acute and convalescent COVID-19 originated in the United States, Italy and Spain. T cells, B-cell-depleted T cells, or PBMCs provided the cDNA or gDNA that served as material.

Specimen: peripheral blood. J is TRBJ2-3 and V is TRBV4-3; a weak D match, TRBD2 (6 bases). This clonotype originated in a human donor in a cohort sampled during active COVID-19. The CDR3 sequence: CASSQDRRVPDTQYF. The CDR3 region has the DNA TGCGCCAGCAGCCAAGATAGGAGGGTTCCAGATACGCAGTATTTT.